This is a list of T cell receptor beta chains from one sample in a study of cytomegalovirus exposure and HLA in healthy donors. The table came from immunoSEQ multiplex PCR; TCRdb's copy has only in-frame clones and leaves some out. The sample holds 150,000 or so clones, about nine tenths seen once. The sequencing input was PBMCs. Receptors were obtained from a woman in her twenties or thirties in good health and CMV-seropositive. The CDR3 runs from the conserved cysteine through the conserved F or W. The D gene is left open where the match is weak. Where a row states a size, it is once, few, many or the class of an expanded clone; other rows omit it.

CASLGVAIRTVYNEQFF TGTGCCAGCCTTGGGGTAGCGATTAGGACCGTTTACAATGAGCAGTTCTTC TRBJ2-1 . . TRBV7-8
CASEGPGRDSGELFF TGTGCCAGCGAGGGCCCTGGGCGGGATTCCGGGGAGCTGTTTTTT TRBJ2-2 . . TRBV7-9
CASSPPAGGGPGSGEQYF TGTGCCAGCTCACCACCGGCCGGCGGGGGGCCGGGGTCCGGCGAGCAGTACTTC TRBJ2-7 . TRBD2 TRBV18
CASSFRTGSSYEQYF TGTGCCAGCAGCTTCAGAACAGGGAGCTCCTACGAGCAGTACTTC TRBJ2-7 . . TRBV7-6
CASSEDPGRSYNEQFF TGCGCCAGCAGCGAAGACCCAGGGCGCTCCTACAATGAGCAGTTCTTC TRBJ2-1 . . TRBV5-1
CSVVLGQGFAGELFF TGCAGCGTTGTATTGGGACAGGGGTTCGCCGGGGAGCTGTTTTTT TRBJ2-2 . TRBD1 TRBV29-1
CASSHFANGRARSYEQYF TGTGCCAGCAGCCATTTCGCCAATGGGAGGGCTCGCTCCTACGAGCAGTACTTC TRBJ2-7 many TRBD2 TRBV5-6
CASSPTSGSYEQYF TGTGCCAGCAGCCCGACTAGCGGGAGTTACGAGCAGTACTTC TRBJ2-7 few TRBD2 TRBV5-5
CASSQVRDRGRSLYGYTF TGCGCCAGCAGCCAAGTGAGGGACAGGGGAAGGTCCCTCTATGGCTACACCTTC TRBJ1-2 once TRBD1 TRBV4-1
CASSLTTGMVDSPLHF TGTGCCAGCAGTTTGACGACAGGGATGGTTGATTCACCCCTCCACTTT TRBJ1-6 . TRBD1 TRBV28
CASSHRDIDGYEQYF TGTGCCAGCAGCCACCGGGACATTGATGGGTACGAGCAGTACTTC TRBJ2-7 once . TRBV11-2
CASSLGTGPPYEQYF TGTGCCAGCAGCTTAGGAACAGGACCTCCCTACGAGCAGTACTTC TRBJ2-7 . . TRBV7-2
CASSLASGVPNEKLFF TGTGCCAGCAGCTTAGCCTCAGGGGTGCCTAATGAAAAACTGTTTTTT TRBJ1-4 once . TRBV7-8
CASSVTWTGVHQPQHF TGTGCCAGCAGCGTAACCTGGACAGGGGTCCATCAGCCCCAGCATTTT TRBJ1-5 . TRBD1 TRBV27
CASSLAGDYEQYF TGTGCCAGCAGCTTGGCAGGGGACTACGAGCAGTACTTC TRBJ2-7 . . TRBV11-3
CASSPGQGGEAFF TGTGCCAGCAGCCCGGGACAGGGGGGTGAAGCTTTCTTT TRBJ1-1 . TRBD1 TRBV28
CASSQVVRQGKNTGELFF TGCGCCAGCAGCCAAGTAGTACGACAGGGAAAAAACACCGGGGAGCTGTTTTTT TRBJ2-2 . TRBD1 TRBV4-1
CASSLGGGNNQPQHF TGCGCCAGCAGCTTGGGTGGCGGAAACAATCAGCCCCAGCATTTT TRBJ1-5 . . TRBV5-1
CASSSGLAGNTGELFF TGCGCCAGCAGCTCCGGACTAGCGGGGAACACCGGGGAGCTGTTTTTT TRBJ2-2 . TRBD2 TRBV5-1
CASTPGWDNSPLHF TGTGCCAGCACCCCGGGGTGGGATAATTCACCCCTCCACTTT TRBJ1-6 . . TRBV6-6
CASSPGTPVYYGYTF TGTGCCAGCAGTCCCGGGACACCTGTTTACTATGGCTACACCTTC TRBJ1-2 . . TRBV5-4
CSVEWNGRDETQYF TGCAGCGTTGAATGGAACGGGAGAGACGAGACCCAGTACTTC TRBJ2-5 . . TRBV29-1
CASSVGQGNIQYF TGTGCCAGCAGCGTGGGACAGGGAAACATTCAGTACTTC TRBJ2-4 . TRBD1 TRBV2
CASSLRRGHNEKLFF TGCGCCAGCAGCTTGAGGAGAGGGCATAATGAAAAACTGTTTTTT TRBJ1-4 . . TRBV5-1
CASSYSTHSSRFF TGTGCCAGCAGTTACTCAACCCATAGTTCTCGGTTCTTC TRBJ2-1 . . TRBV6-5
CASSLASLYNEQFF TGTGCCAGCAGCTTAGCTTCCCTCTACAATGAGCAGTTCTTC TRBJ2-1 . . TRBV7-2
CASSLTLAGETYNEQFF TGTGCCAGCAGCTTAACACTAGCGGGAGAAACCTACAATGAGCAGTTCTTC TRBJ2-1 . TRBD2 TRBV7-3